The next 4 T cell receptor beta chains were all read from a single sample in a study of prognosis after radiotherapy for stage I lung cancer. Amplification of the TCR beta CDR3 (from genomic DNA) was done by two-round multiplex PCR. Primers targeting each individual TRBV and TRBJ gene were applied in first-round PCR. TCRdb itself ran the multiplex PCR reads through MiXCR, one entry per CDR3 protein. The sample contains about 13,000 distinct CDR3 sequences, about 27% of which appear only once. The sample here was PBMCs, taken before or after stereotactic body radiation therapy (not recorded which). These receptors all stem from a donor aged 50 or older with non-small cell lung cancer.

Many counts were recorded for this clonotype. The J gene is TRBJ2-1, the V gene TRBV2; D perhaps matches TRBD1 (6 bases). Germline assignment: CDR1 SNHLY and CDR2 FYNNEI. Trimming removed 9 bases at V and 7 bases at J, with 16 bases between. This CDR3 spans 13 amino acids. The CDR3 nucleotides are TGTGCCAGTCCGGGACATGCCGTTAATGAGCAGTTCTTC. Its translation: CASPGHAVNEQFF. The full variable domain, its missing parts supplied by reference TRBV2 and TRBJ2-1, is EPEVTQTPSHQVTQMGQEVILRCVPISNHLYFYWYRQILGQKVEFLVSFYNNEISEKSEIFDDQFSVERPDGSNFTLKIRSTKLEDSAMYFCASPGHAVNEQFFGPGTRLTVL.

To note about this clonotype: Only one base separates this from a far larger clonotype, so it likely reflects a read error. V usage is TRBV6-1 and J usage is TRBJ2-3, with 9 bases fitting TRBD1. CDR3 length equals 15 residues. Germline lookup yields CDR1 MNHNS and CDR2 SASEGT. After removal of 5 bases from V and 2 bases from J, the junction contained 5 bases not matched to a gene. CDR3 amino acids: CASSPGTGTTDTQYF. The CDR3 DNA reads TGTGCCAGCAGTCCTGGGACAGGGACCACAGATACGCAGTATTTT.

This clonotype was seen more than once but under ten times. The conserved closing phenylalanine or tryptophan is absent in this CDR3, likely reflecting a read error. This rearrangement joins TRBV3-1 to TRBJ1-3; D is ambiguous. Germline assignment: CDR1 LGHDT and CDR2 YNNKEL (reference sequence). The V gene lost 4 bases and the J gene lost 0 bases, with 7 bases spanning the gap. The CDR3 extends over 14 amino acids. CDR3 nucleotides: TGTGCCAGCAGCCCTACTCACTCTGGAAACACCATATATCTT. Amino acids: CASSPTHSGNTIYL.

This clonotype is categorized as medium-sized (0.01 to 0.1%). The chain recombines TRBV28 with TRBJ1-5, with unresolved D. There are 12 residues in the CDR3. The germline gives CDR1 MDHEN, CDR2 SYDVKM. Trimming took 6 bases from V and 6 from J, leaving 9 bases between them. CDR3 residues: CASSYGLQPQHF. The CDR3 DNA reads as TGTGCCAGCAGCTACGGTCTTCAGCCCCAGCATTTT.